The 21 T cell receptor beta chains below all came from one sample that was sequenced in a study of cytomegalovirus exposure and HLA in healthy donors. PCR primers comprised 60 Vbeta and 13 Jbeta primers. This table comes from immunoSEQ multiplex PCR, and its TCRdb copy is limited to in-frame clones, with some not included. The data hold more than 85,000 clones, with 63% observed a single time. Sample: PBMCs. All receptors derive from a young woman in good health and CMV-seronegative.

V is TRBV19 and J is TRBJ2-3; TRBD2 matches at 8 bases. V gave up 5 bases and J gave up 2 bases; unmatched junction bases: 9. Per the germline V gene, CDR1 is LNHDA and CDR2 is SQIVND (reference sequence). The CDR3 is 16 residues long. Here the CDR3 reads CASSPAGGYPTDTQYF. CDR3 bases: TGTGCCAGTAGTCCCGCGGGGGGCTACCCCACAGATACGCAGTATTTT.

V gene TRBV21-1 combines with J gene TRBJ1-5; TRBD1, the D gene given by the table, was not confirmed from the DNA. TRBV21-1 has pseudogene status. CDR3 size: 13 residues. The CDR3 bases are TGTGCCAGCAGCCCTACAGGGCTGGAGACCCAGCATTTT. Amino acid sequence: CASSPTGLETQHF.

V usage is TRBV11-2 and J usage is TRBJ2-3; 10 nucleotides agree with TRBD2. V trimming: 5 bases; J trimming: 4 bases; junction bases outside the gene matches: 6. Germline CDR1 reads SGHAT; CDR2 reads FQNNGV. CDR3 length: 15 residues. The CDR3 reads CASSRAGGPSDTQYF. CDR3 nucleotides: TGTGCCAGCAGCCGAGCGGGGGGGCCCTCAGATACGCAGTATTTT.

The chain joins TRBV27 to TRBJ2-2; possible D gene TRBD1, 6 bases. The CDR3 contains 14 residues. Per the germline V gene, CDR1 is MNHEY and CDR2 is SMNVEV (reference sequence). The V end was cut by 6 bases, the J end by 6 bases, with 14 bases between. This CDR3 is CASRGLGASGELFF. The CDR3 nucleotides are TGTGCCAGCAGGGGTCTGGGGGCATCCGGGGAGCTGTTTTTT.

V and J are TRBV29-1 and TRBJ1-2; D remains ambiguous. Trimming shortened V by 6 bases and J by 8 bases, and 22 bases separated the two germline ends. Germline V gene sequence: CDR1 SQVTM, CDR2 ANQGSEA. The CDR3 is made up of 14 amino acids. CDR3 region: CSVARAAAGEGYTF. As DNA, the CDR3 is TGCAGCGTGGCCCGCGCGGCGGCGGGTGAGGGCTACACCTTC. The whole variable domain, filled in from reference TRBV29-1 and TRBJ1-2, reads SAVISQKPSRDICQRGTSLTIQCQVDSQVTMMFWYRQQPGQSLTLIATANQGSEATYESGFVIDKFPISRPNLTFSTLTVSNMSPEDSSIYLCSVARAAAGEGYTFGSGTRLTVV.

This chain joins TRBV7-9 and TRBJ2-1, with 13 bases fitting TRBD2. Germline CDR1 reads SEHNR; CDR2 reads FQNEAQ (reference sequence). Trimming removed 6 bases from V and 2 bases from J; junction bases left unmatched: 4. This CDR3 comprises 16 residues. CDR3 residues: CASSSTSGRTYNEQFF. CDR3 DNA: TGTGCCAGCAGTTCGACTAGCGGGAGGACCTACAATGAGCAGTTCTTC. Full variable domain (missing parts from reference TRBV7-9 and TRBJ2-1): DTGVSQNPRHKITKRGQNVTFRCDPISEHNRLYWYRQTLGQGPEFLTYFQNEAQLEKSRLLSDRFSAERPKGSFSTLEIQRTEQGDSAMYLCASSSTSGRTYNEQFFGPGTRLTVL.

The V call is TRBV19, the J call TRBJ2-5; TRBD2 might be the D (6 bases). The germline gives CDR1 LNHDA, CDR2 SQIVND (reference sequence). Trimming left V 3 bases short and J 1 base short, with 12 bases between. There are 15 residues in the CDR3. CDR3 sequence: CASSISAGSQETQYF. CDR3 DNA: TGTGCCAGTAGTATTTCGGCGGGGAGCCAAGAGACCCAGTACTTC.

The V and J genes are TRBV10-3 and TRBJ2-7; TRBD2 aligns across 8 bases. Trimming at V came to 3 bases and at J to 3 bases, leaving 7 bases not matched to a gene. The CDR3 is made up of 15 amino acids. Germline V gene data show CDR1 as ENHRY and CDR2 as SYGVKD. The CDR3 here is CAISDRTSRFYEQYF. In DNA, the CDR3 is TGTGCCATCAGTGACAGGACTAGCAGATTCTACGAGCAGTACTTC.

The rearrangement joins TRBV5-1 to TRBJ1-2; D gene ambiguous. The V gene lost 0 bases and the J gene lost 4 bases, with 4 bases spanning the gap. In germline, CDR1 is SGHRS, CDR2 YFSETQ. There are 12 residues in the CDR3. The CDR3 DNA reads as TGCGCCAGCAGCTTGGACACCTATGGCTACACCTTC. It yields the protein CASSLDTYGYTF.

J is TRBJ1-4 and V is TRBV19, with 9 bases aligning to TRBD1. The V gene's germline CDR1 is LNHDA and CDR2 SQIVND (reference sequence). The CDR3 runs to 15 residues. V lost 6 bases and J lost 4; bases outside the gene matches: 6. This CDR3 reads CASSPQTGGNEKLFF. DNA of the CDR3: TGTGCCAGTAGCCCGCAGACAGGGGGTAATGAAAAACTGTTTTTT.

The rearrangement joins TRBV5-4 to TRBJ1-1; no clear D. Trimming stripped 0 bases from V and 8 bases from J, with 14 bases between. Per the germline V gene, CDR1 is SGHNT and CDR2 is YYREEE (reference sequence). This CDR3 spans 14 amino acids. The CDR3 DNA is TGTGCCAGCAGCTTGGCTAGCGAGGGATTCGAAGCTTTCTTT. The encoded protein is CASSLASEGFEAFF.

A remark on this clone: The sample carries other DNA sequences with the same CDR3. This chain joins TRBV19 and TRBJ1-1, with 10 positions matching TRBD1. The CDR3 runs 14 residues. Germline V gene lookup returns CDR1 LNHDA and CDR2 SQIVND (reference sequence). V gave up 1 base and J gave up 4 bases; unmatched junction bases: 0. CDR3 protein: CASSIGTGGTEAFF. CDR3 coding DNA: TGTGCCAGTAGTATAGGGACAGGGGGCACTGAAGCTTTCTTT.

The chain recombines TRBV10-3 with TRBJ2-3; 9 bases match TRBD2. With V trimmed by 4 bases and J by 2 bases, 4 bases remained unmatched. The CDR3 is made up of 15 amino acids. CDR1 and CDR2 from the germline V gene are ENHRY and SYGVKD. The CDR3 sequence: CAISAAGGDTDTQYF. CDR3 nucleotide sequence: TGTGCCATCAGTGCAGCGGGAGGCGACACAGATACGCAGTATTTT.

This chain joins TRBV5-1 and TRBJ1-2; 8 bases are shared with TRBD1. The V gene end was trimmed by 0 bases and the J gene end by 0 bases; junction bases not matched to a gene: 1. This CDR3 region has 15 residues. CDR1 and CDR2 (germline): SGHRS, YFSETQ. The CDR3 region is CASSLGQGTNYGYTF. The DNA of the CDR3 is TGCGCCAGCAGCTTGGGACAGGGGACTAACTATGGCTACACCTTC.

The chain joins TRBV6-6 to TRBJ2-3, with 10 bases fitting TRBD2. CDR3 length: 14 amino acids. Trimming at V came to 8 bases and at J to 4 bases, leaving 6 bases not matched to a gene. CDR1 and CDR2 (germline): MNHNY, SVGAGI (reference sequence). For the CDR3, the DNA is TGTGCCAGCCGACTCAGCGGGGGGGCAGATACGCAGTATTTT. Translation gives CASRLSGGADTQYF.

This chain links TRBV5-4 with TRBJ2-3; 10 positions match TRBD2. J was trimmed by 4 bases and V by 2 bases; bases with no gene match: 7. The CDR3 is made up of 16 amino acids. CDR1 and CDR2 from the germline V gene are SGHNT and YYREEE (reference sequence). CDR3 bases: TGTGCCAGCAGCTTTCGGAGCGGGAGGGCCGCAGATACGCAGTATTTT. This gives the protein CASSFRSGRAADTQYF.

The chain employs TRBV6-1 and TRBJ1-1; possible D gene TRBD1, 5 bases. Germline V lookup: CDR1 MNHNS, CDR2 SASEGT. The CDR3 is 13 amino acids. With 3 bases removed from V and 6 bases from J, the gap between germline ends came to 11 bases. CDR3 in amino acids: CASSEGRVAEAFF. The DNA of the CDR3 is TGTGCCAGCAGTGAGGGCAGGGTTGCTGAAGCTTTCTTT.

A few counts support this clone. The chain recombines TRBV29-1 with TRBJ2-7, with D perhaps matching TRBD2 (6 bases). Germline values: CDR1 SQVTM, CDR2 ANQGSEA. The CDR3 is 13 amino acids. The V gene lost 5 bases and the J gene lost 0 bases, with 11 bases spanning the gap. The CDR3 DNA reads TGCAGCGTTACCGGGGGAAGCTCCTACGAGCAGTACTTC. Translating it yields CSVTGGSSYEQYF.

This clone was recorded a few times. The genes are TRBV5-1 and TRBJ1-5, with 7 bases identical to TRBD1. Germline lookup yields CDR1 SGHRS and CDR2 YFSETQ. V trimming: 4 bases; J trimming: 9 bases; junction bases outside the gene matches: 10. This CDR3 comprises 14 residues. The CDR3 sequence: CASSRDSGGGPQHF. The DNA of the CDR3 is TGCGCCAGCAGCAGGGACAGTGGAGGGGGGCCCCAGCATTTT.

The CDR3 coding sequence is TGTGCCAGCAGAAAACAGGGAAATAGCAATCAGCCCCAGCATTTT. It encodes CASRKQGNSNQPQHF. The rearrangement links TRBV6-6 to TRBJ1-5; possibly TRBD1 for D (6 bases). The germline gives CDR1 MNHNY, CDR2 SVGAGI (reference sequence). The V end was cut by 6 bases, the J end by 0 bases, with 12 bases between. The length of the CDR3 is 15 residues.

The chain carries TRBV13 and TRBJ2-7; 8 nucleotides agree with TRBD2. This CDR3 has 15 residues. The V gene end was trimmed by 0 bases and the J gene end by 2 bases; junction bases not matched to a gene: 3. Germline loops: CDR1 PRHDT, CDR2 FYEKMQ (reference sequence). The CDR3 region is CASSLGAGAPYEQYF. The CDR3 DNA reads as TGTGCCAGCAGCTTAGGAGCGGGGGCCCCCTACGAGCAGTACTTC.